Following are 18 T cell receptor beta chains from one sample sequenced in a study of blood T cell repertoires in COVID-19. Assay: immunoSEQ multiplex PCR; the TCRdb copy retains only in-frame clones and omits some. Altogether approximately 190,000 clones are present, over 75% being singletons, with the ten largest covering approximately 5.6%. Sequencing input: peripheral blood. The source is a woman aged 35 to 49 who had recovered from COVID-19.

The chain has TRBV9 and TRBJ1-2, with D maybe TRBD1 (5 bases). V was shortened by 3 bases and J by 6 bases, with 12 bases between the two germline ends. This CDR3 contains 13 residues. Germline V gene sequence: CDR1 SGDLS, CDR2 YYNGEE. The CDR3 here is CASSDRQTDGYTF. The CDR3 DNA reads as TGTGCCAGCAGCGACAGACAGACCGATGGCTACACCTTC.

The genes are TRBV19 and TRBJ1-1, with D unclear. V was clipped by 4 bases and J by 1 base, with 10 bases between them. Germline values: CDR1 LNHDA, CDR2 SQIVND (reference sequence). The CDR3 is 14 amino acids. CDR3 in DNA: TGTGCCAGTAGTACGACTACGGCGAACACTGAAGCTTTCTTT. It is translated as CASSTTTANTEAFF.

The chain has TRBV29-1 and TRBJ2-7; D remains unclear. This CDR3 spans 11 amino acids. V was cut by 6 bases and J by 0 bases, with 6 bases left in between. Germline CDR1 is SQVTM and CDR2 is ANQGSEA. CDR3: CSVANSYEQYF. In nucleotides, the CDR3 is TGCAGCGTCGCGAACTCCTACGAGCAGTACTTC.

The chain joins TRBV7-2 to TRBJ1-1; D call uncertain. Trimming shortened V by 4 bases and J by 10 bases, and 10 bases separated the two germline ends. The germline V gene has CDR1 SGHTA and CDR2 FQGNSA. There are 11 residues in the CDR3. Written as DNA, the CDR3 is TGTGCCAGCAGCTCCCGTTTAGTAGCTTTCTTT. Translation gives CASSSRLVAFF.

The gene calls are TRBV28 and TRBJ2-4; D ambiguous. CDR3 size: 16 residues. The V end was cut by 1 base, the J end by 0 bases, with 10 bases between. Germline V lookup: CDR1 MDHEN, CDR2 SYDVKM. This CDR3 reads CASSLSLEGAKNIQYF. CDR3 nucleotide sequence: TGTGCCAGCAGTTTATCGCTAGAAGGAGCCAAAAACATTCAGTACTTC.

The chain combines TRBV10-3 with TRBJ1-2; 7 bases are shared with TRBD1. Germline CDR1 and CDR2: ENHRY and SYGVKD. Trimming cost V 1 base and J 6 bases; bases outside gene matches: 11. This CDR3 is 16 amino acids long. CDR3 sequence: CAISELARDSVDGYTF. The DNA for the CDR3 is TGTGCCATCAGTGAGTTAGCCCGGGACAGCGTAGATGGCTACACCTTC.

The CDR3 nucleotides read TGTGCCAGCAGTCAGACTCTAGCGGGAGCCCCCTACAATGAGCAGTTCTTC. Its translation: CASSQTLAGAPYNEQFF. The chain joins TRBV2 to TRBJ2-1; 10 nucleotides agree with TRBD2. Unmatched junction bases numbered 9, after V lost 5 bases and J lost 2 bases. Germline values: CDR1 SNHLY, CDR2 FYNNEI. This CDR3 region has 17 residues.

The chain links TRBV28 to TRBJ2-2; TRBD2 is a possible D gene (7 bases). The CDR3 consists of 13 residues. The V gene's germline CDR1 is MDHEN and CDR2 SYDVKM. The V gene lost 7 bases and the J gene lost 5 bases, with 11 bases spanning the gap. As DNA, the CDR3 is TGTGCCAGCAAACAGGGAGGGACCGGGGAGCTGTTTTTT. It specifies CASKQGGTGELFF. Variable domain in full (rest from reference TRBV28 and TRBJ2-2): DVKVTQSSRYLVKRTGEKVFLECVQDMDHENMFWYRQDPGLGLRLIYFSYDVKMKEKGDIPEGYSVSREKKERFSLILESASTNQTSMYLCASKQGGTGELFFGEGSRLTVL.

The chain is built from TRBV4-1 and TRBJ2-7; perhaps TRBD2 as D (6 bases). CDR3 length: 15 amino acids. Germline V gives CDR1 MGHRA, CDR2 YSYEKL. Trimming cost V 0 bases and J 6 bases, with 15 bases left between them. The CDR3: CASSQDRRGGGEQYF. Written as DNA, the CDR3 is TGCGCCAGCAGCCAAGACCGCCGGGGAGGAGGCGAGCAGTACTTC.

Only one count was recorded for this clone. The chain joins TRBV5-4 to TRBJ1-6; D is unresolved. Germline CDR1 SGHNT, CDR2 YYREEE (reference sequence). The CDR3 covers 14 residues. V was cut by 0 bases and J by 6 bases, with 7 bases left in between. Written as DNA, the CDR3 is TGTGCCAGCAGCTTGGAAATGAGTAATTCACCCCTCCACTTT. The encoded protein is CASSLEMSNSPLHF.

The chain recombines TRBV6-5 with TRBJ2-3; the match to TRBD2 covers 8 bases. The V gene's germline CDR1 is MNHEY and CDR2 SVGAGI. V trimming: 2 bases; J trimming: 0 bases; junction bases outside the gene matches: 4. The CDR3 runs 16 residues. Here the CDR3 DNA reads TGTGCCAGCAGTTACAAAGCGGGAGCTAGCACAGATACGCAGTATTTT. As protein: CASSYKAGASTDTQYF.

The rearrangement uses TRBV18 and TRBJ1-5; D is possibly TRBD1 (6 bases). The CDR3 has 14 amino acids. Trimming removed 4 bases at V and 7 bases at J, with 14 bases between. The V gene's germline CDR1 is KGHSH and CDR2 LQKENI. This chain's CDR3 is CASSQTGPDQPQHF. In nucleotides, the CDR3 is TGTGCCAGCTCACAGACAGGACCGGACCAGCCCCAGCATTTT.

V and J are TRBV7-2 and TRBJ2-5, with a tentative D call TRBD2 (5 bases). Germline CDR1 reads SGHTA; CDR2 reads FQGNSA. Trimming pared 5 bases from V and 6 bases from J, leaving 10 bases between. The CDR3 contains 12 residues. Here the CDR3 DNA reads TGTGCCAGCAGCCAACGGAGGAAGACCCAGTACTTC. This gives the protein CASSQRRKTQYF. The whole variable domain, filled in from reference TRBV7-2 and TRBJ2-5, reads GAGVSQSPSNKVTEKGKDVELRCDPISGHTALYWYRQSLGQGLEFLIYFQGNSAPDKSGLPSDRFSAERTGGSVSTLTIQRTQQEDSAVYLCASSQRRKTQYFGPGTRLLVL.

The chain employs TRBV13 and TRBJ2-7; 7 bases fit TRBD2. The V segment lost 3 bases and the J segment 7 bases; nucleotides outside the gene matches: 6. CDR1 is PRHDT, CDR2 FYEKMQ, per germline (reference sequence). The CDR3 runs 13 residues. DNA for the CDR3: TGTGCCAGCAGCTTTGGGCAAGCGGGGGAGCAGTACTTC. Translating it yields CASSFGQAGEQYF.

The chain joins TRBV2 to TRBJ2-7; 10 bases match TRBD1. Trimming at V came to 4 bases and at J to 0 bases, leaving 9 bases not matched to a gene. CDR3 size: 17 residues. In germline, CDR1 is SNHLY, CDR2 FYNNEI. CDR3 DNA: TGTGCCAGCAGTGCGGACAGGGGGGGACGAAGCTCCTACGAGCAGTACTTC. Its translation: CASSADRGGRSSYEQYF. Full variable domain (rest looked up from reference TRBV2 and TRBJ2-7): EPEVTQTPSHQVTQMGQEVILRCVPISNHLYFYWYRQILGQKVEFLVSFYNNEISEKSEIFDDQFSVERPDGSNFTLKIRSTKLEDSAMYFCASSADRGGRSSYEQYFGPGTRLTVT.

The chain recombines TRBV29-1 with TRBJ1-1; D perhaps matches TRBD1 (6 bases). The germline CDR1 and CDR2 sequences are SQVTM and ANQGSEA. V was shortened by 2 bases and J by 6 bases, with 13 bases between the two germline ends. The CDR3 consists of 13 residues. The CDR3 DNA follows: TGCAGCGTTGAAAAGGGGGGGGGAGCTGAAGCTTTCTTT. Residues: CSVEKGGGAEAFF. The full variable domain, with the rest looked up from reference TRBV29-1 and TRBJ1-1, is SAVISQKPSRDICQRGTSLTIQCQVDSQVTMMFWYRQQPGQSLTLIATANQGSEATYESGFVIDKFPISRPNLTFSTLTVSNMSPEDSSIYLCSVEKGGGAEAFFGQGTRLTVV.

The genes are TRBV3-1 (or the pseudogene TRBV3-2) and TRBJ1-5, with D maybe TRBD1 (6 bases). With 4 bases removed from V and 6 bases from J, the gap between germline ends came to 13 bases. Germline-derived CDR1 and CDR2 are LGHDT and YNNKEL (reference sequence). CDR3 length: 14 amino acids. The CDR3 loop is CASSLDRYGQPQHF. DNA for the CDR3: TGTGCCAGCAGCCTCGACAGGTATGGTCAGCCCCAGCATTTT.

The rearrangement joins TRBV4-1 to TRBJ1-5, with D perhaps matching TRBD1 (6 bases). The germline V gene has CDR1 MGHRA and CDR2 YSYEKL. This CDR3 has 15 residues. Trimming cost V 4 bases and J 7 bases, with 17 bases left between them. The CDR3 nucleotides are TGCGCCAGCAGCCTGTCAGGCAGGGGAGGGCAGCCCCAGCATTTT. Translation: CASSLSGRGGQPQHF.